This T cell receptor (beta chain) was found in a study of OX40 agonist ivuxolimab in advanced cancers. The wider study: The dose-escalation cohort had hepatocellular carcinoma, melanoma, renal cell or head and neck cancer. Study-level findings and limits: Average numbers of expanded clones were greater in CD8+ T cells than in CD4+.

Assay used: immunoSEQ multiplex PCR; TCRdb lists only in-frame clones, some missing. The sample lists about 58,000 clones; about 90% were seen once. Note on this clone: Its antigen is unidentified.

The CDR3 is 18 amino acids. Germline V gene sequence: CDR1 LNHDA, CDR2 SQIVND (reference sequence). Trimming removed 1 base from V and 2 bases from J; junction bases left unmatched: 3. At cycle 4 day 1, cycle 7 day 1, and baseline, blood was sampled. The specimen comprised CD4+ or CD8+ T cells sorted from blood, sampled in a trial of the OX40 agonist ivuxolimab. The rearrangement uses TRBV19 and TRBJ2-1, with 15 bases lining up with TRBD2. The TCR was taken from an adult with an advanced solid tumor such as melanoma, head and neck, liver or kidney cancer. The CDR3 DNA is TGTGCCAGTAGTATAGGGACTAGCGGGAGGGATCCCTACAATGAGCAGTTCTTC. Encoded protein: CASSIGTSGRDPYNEQFF.